The present T cell receptor beta chain was sequenced within a study of shared clonotypes between healthy human individuals. On this clone itself: Its antigen remains unknown.

Study outcomes and limitations: Owing to a small donor count, the genetic and exposure-history diversity represented was limited.

In germline, CDR1 is KGHSH, CDR2 LQKENI. The CDR3 extends over 13 amino acids. Deletions cut 3 bases from V and 6 bases from J, with 10 bases between. TCRdb keeps only in-frame clones here, not all; method: immunoSEQ multiplex PCR. The data contain some 480,000 clones, around 79% of them singletons. The sequenced sample was PBMCs. This TCR was sampled from a woman aged 35 to 49 in good health. Some clones in this sample may be carry-over from other donors' samples. This rearrangement joins TRBV18 to TRBJ2-3; D is possibly TRBD1 or TRBD2 (5 bases each). The CDR3 loop reads CASSPGWGDTQYF. Written as DNA, the CDR3 is TGTGCCAGCTCACCCGGATGGGGGGATACGCAGTATTTT. The full variable domain, completed using reference TRBV18 and TRBJ2-3, is NAGVMQNPRHLVRRRGQEARLRCSPMKGHSHVYWYRQLPEEGLKFMVYLQKENIIDESGMPKERFSAEFPKEGPSILRIQQVVRGDSAAYFCASSPGWGDTQYFGPGTRLTVL.